A single sample gave rise to the 28 T cell receptor beta chains below, sequenced in a study of blood T cell repertoires in COVID-19. Only in-frame clones appear in the TCRdb table, and some are missing; sequencing was by immunoSEQ multiplex PCR. The data contain about 130,000 clones, about four fifths of them singletons. The sequenced sample consisted of peripheral blood. The receptors derive from a woman aged 55-69 years with acute or convalescent COVID-19.

The rearrangement joins TRBV27 to TRBJ2-7, with 8 bases identical to TRBD1. The CDR3 contains 15 residues. Per the germline V gene, CDR1 is MNHEY and CDR2 is SMNVEV (reference sequence). V was clipped by 6 bases and J by 4 bases; unmatched bases: 11. CDR3 bases: TGTGCCAGCAGGCCCGACAGGGGAGCGAGTTACGAGCAGTACTTC. Its protein product is CASRPDRGASYEQYF.

The chain joins TRBV28 to TRBJ2-7, with a weak D call TRBD2 (6 bases). CDR3 size: 14 residues. CDR1 is MDHEN, CDR2 SYDVKM, per germline. The V end lost 4 bases, the J end lost 7 bases, and 17 bases lay between the germline ends. This CDR3 is CASSSPPLGGEQYF. DNA of the CDR3: TGTGCCAGCAGTTCCCCGCCCCTTGGAGGGGAGCAGTACTTC. Looking up the rest from reference TRBV28 and TRBJ2-7 gives the full variable domain: DVKVTQSSRYLVKRTGEKVFLECVQDMDHENMFWYRQDPGLGLRLIYFSYDVKMKEKGDIPEGYSVSREKKERFSLILESASTNQTSMYLCASSSPPLGGEQYFGPGTRLTVT.

V gene TRBV6-5 combines with J gene TRBJ1-2, with 12 positions matching TRBD1. Losses at the gene ends were 4 bases for V and 6 bases for J; bases not matched to a gene: 9. The CDR3 is 16 amino acids. Germline V gene lookup returns CDR1 MNHEY and CDR2 SVGAGI. Here the CDR3 reads CASSSRWGQGADGYTF. The CDR3 nucleotides are TGTGCCAGCAGTTCTAGGTGGGGACAGGGGGCGGATGGCTACACCTTC.

V and J are TRBV5-4 and TRBJ2-7; 9 bases fit TRBD1. From germline, CDR1 is SGHNT and CDR2 YYREEE (reference sequence). V was pared by 0 bases and J by 6 bases, with 10 bases of the junction left unmatched. The CDR3 covers 16 residues. DNA of the CDR3: TGTGCCAGCAGCTTGGGGGGGGGACAGGGTCCTCTCGAGCAGTACGTC. This gives the protein CASSLGGGQGPLEQYV.

There are many counts of this clone. V usage is TRBV14 and J usage is TRBJ2-3; D perhaps matches TRBD1 (6 bases). CDR3 length: 16 amino acids. Per germline, CDR1 SGHDN and CDR2 FVKESK. V gave up 0 bases and J gave up 2 bases, with 12 bases separating them. The CDR3 region has the DNA TGTGCCAGCAGCCAAGATTACCGGACAGACACAGATACGCAGTATTTT. Translating it yields CASSQDYRTDTDTQYF.

CDR3 bases: TGTGCCATCAGTGAGTCCAGGACAGGGGGCACAGATACGCAGTATTTT. This translates into CAISESRTGGTDTQYF. The chain uses TRBV10-3 and TRBJ2-3; 9 nucleotides align to TRBD1. V dropped 0 bases and J dropped 1; count of bases not matched to a gene: 2. The CDR3 contains 16 residues. Germline-derived CDR1 and CDR2 are ENHRY and SYGVKD.

This rearrangement joins TRBV6-5 to TRBJ1-1; 11 bases match TRBD1. Looked up from germline, CDR1 is MNHEY and CDR2 is SVGAGI. After removal of 5 bases from V and 1 base from J, the junction contained 3 bases not matched to a gene. CDR3 length: 15 residues. DNA for the CDR3: TGTGCCAGCAGTCGGACAGGGGGCGCGAACACTGAAGCTTTCTTT. Encoded protein: CASSRTGGANTEAFF.

This chain links TRBV28 with TRBJ1-1; D unresolved. The V gene lost 6 bases and the J gene lost 0 bases, with 8 bases spanning the gap. The CDR3 totals 13 residues. In germline, CDR1 is MDHEN, CDR2 SYDVKM. CDR3 nucleotides: TGTGCCAGCAGACCCACAGTGAACACTGAAGCTTTCTTT. It specifies CASRPTVNTEAFF.

The chain employs TRBV6-4 and TRBJ1-4; D is possibly TRBD1 (6 bases). CDR3 length: 16 residues. The V gene lost 6 bases and the J gene lost 6 bases, with 20 bases spanning the gap. Germline V gene sequence: CDR1 MRHNA, CDR2 SNTAGT. The CDR3 nucleotides read TGTGCCAGCAGCCCCCTCCGATATAAGGGGGATGAAAAACTGTTTTTT. Translated, it gives CASSPLRYKGDEKLFF.

The rearrangement joins TRBV19 to TRBJ1-1, with 7 bases lining up with TRBD1. This CDR3 contains 15 residues. V trimming: 3 bases; J trimming: 1 base; junction bases outside the gene matches: 5. From germline, CDR1 is LNHDA and CDR2 SQIVND (reference sequence). The chain's CDR3 is CASSMEGTANTEAFF. DNA for the CDR3: TGTGCCAGTAGTATGGAGGGGACAGCGAACACTGAAGCTTTCTTT.

This clone has just a few counts. The chain couples TRBV4-1 to TRBJ1-6; 7 bases map to TRBD1. V dropped 4 bases and J dropped 3; count of bases not matched to a gene: 6. Germline CDR1 reads MGHRA; CDR2 reads YSYEKL. The CDR3 sequence is 16 residues long. CDR3 coding DNA: TGCGCCAGCAGCCCTATGACAGGGATCTATAATTCACCCCTCCACTTT. This codes for CASSPMTGIYNSPLHF.

The chain joins TRBV3-1 (or the pseudogene TRBV3-2) to TRBJ1-1; the D is unclear. The germline V gene encodes CDR1 LGHDT and CDR2 YNNKEL (reference sequence). V was shortened by 2 bases and J by 6 bases, with 10 bases between the two germline ends. The CDR3 has 13 amino acids. CDR3 protein: CASSQSGLPEAFF. The CDR3 DNA follows: TGTGCCAGCAGCCAAAGCGGTCTCCCTGAAGCTTTCTTT.

V usage is TRBV7-7 and J usage is TRBJ2-3; D possibly corresponds to TRBD1 (5 bases). V lost 5 bases and J 0 bases, leaving 12 bases between the germline ends. This CDR3 is built from 15 residues. Germline assignment: CDR1 SSHAT and CDR2 FNYEAQ (reference sequence). The CDR3 DNA reads as TGTGCCAGCAGCCCGACAGCTTCTAGCACAGATACGCAGTATTTT. This sequence encodes CASSPTASSTDTQYF.

As concerns this clone: Mismatch with germline at one junction end may stem from a read error. The chain carries TRBV15 and TRBJ1-1, with D possibly being TRBD1 (5 bases). CDR1 is LNHNV and CDR2 is YYDKDF in the germline V gene (reference sequence). The CDR3 is 15 residues long. DNA of the CDR3: TGTGCCGCCAGCAGAGATCTAATAAGGGGCACTGAAGCTTTCTTT. Translation: CAASRDLIRGTEAFF.

The chain combines TRBV29-1 with TRBJ2-3, with D possibly TRBD2 on 6 matching bases. CDR1 is SQVTM, CDR2 ANQGSEA, per germline. The CDR3 contains 13 residues. Trimming removed 6 bases from V and 5 bases from J, with 15 bases in between. Here the CDR3 reads CSVLAGSVDTQYF. The CDR3 DNA sequence: TGCAGCGTATTGGCCGGGAGTGTAGATACGCAGTATTTT.

This clone was picked up one time. The rearrangement joins TRBV27 to TRBJ1-2, with D possibly being TRBD1 (5 bases). The V end lost 2 bases, the J end lost 4 bases, and 17 bases lay between the germline ends. Germline V lookup: CDR1 MNHEY, CDR2 SMNVEV (reference sequence). This CDR3 contains 16 residues. The CDR3 is CASSLADSSTFYGYTF. CDR3 nucleotide sequence: TGTGCCAGCAGTTTAGCCGACAGCTCGACCTTCTATGGCTACACCTTC.

V and J are TRBV13 and TRBJ2-1; 13 bases line up with TRBD2. Germline trimming cut 9 bases from V and 4 bases from J; bases unmatched to any gene: 3. Germline CDR1 is PRHDT and CDR2 is FYEKMQ (reference sequence). This CDR3 is built from 14 residues. The CDR3 protein is CASSTSGGYNEQFF. CDR3 sequence (DNA): TGTGCCAGTTCGACTAGCGGGGGGTACAATGAGCAGTTCTTC.

The sample holds a few counts of this clone. The chain uses TRBV6-6 and TRBJ1-6; D call uncertain. Germline V CDR1 and CDR2: MNHNY, SVGAGI (reference sequence). V was trimmed by 5 bases and J by 1 base, leaving 6 bases between them. The CDR3 runs to 14 residues. Here the CDR3 DNA reads TGTGCCAGCAGTACCGGGTCCTATAATTCACCCCTCCACTTT. Its protein product is CASSTGSYNSPLHF.

The chain links TRBV29-1 to TRBJ2-1; perhaps TRBD2 as D (6 bases). V dropped 6 bases and J dropped 6 bases, with 18 bases sitting between them. The germline gives CDR1 SQVTM, CDR2 ANQGSEA. This CDR3 is built from 14 residues. CDR3 sequence reads: CSVSNAGRANEQFF. The CDR3 region has the DNA TGCAGCGTGAGCAACGCGGGACGCGCCAATGAGCAGTTCTTC.

The V and J genes are TRBV6-5 and TRBJ2-7; no clear D. Per germline, CDR1 MNHEY and CDR2 SVGAGI. V dropped 8 bases and J dropped 1 base, with 9 bases sitting between them. The CDR3 length is 12 residues. CDR3 protein: CASEPSSYEQYF. CDR3 DNA: TGTGCCAGCGAGCCCTCATCCTACGAGCAGTACTTC.

This clone has only one observation. The chain couples TRBV24-1 to TRBJ2-2, with TRBD2 identical over 9 bases. The CDR3 spans 14 residues. V shed 10 bases and J 5 bases; nucleotides not matched to a gene: 7. The germline CDR1 and CDR2 sequences are KGHDR and SFDVKD. The CDR3 DNA follows: TGTGCCACAGCGGGGGGAAGTCGAACCGGGGAGCTGTTTTTT. Protein: CATAGGSRTGELFF.

The CDR3, as DNA: TGTGCCAGCTCACGTTACCGGGACAGCCTGAACACTGAAGCTTTCTTT. Translating gives CASSRYRDSLNTEAFF. V is TRBV18 and J is TRBJ1-1; TRBD1 agrees at 7 bases. This CDR3 contains 16 residues. The germline gives CDR1 KGHSH, CDR2 LQKENI. V was pared by 4 bases and J by 0 bases, with 8 bases of the junction left unmatched.

This chain's CDR3 is CASSLGSEKLFF. CDR3 coding DNA: TGTGCCAGCTCCCTCGGGAGTGAAAAACTGTTTTTT. The chain recombines TRBV28 with TRBJ1-4, with D hard to call. The CDR3 is 12 amino acids. Per germline, CDR1 MDHEN and CDR2 SYDVKM. V was cut by 8 bases and J by 7 bases, with 11 bases left in between.

This clone was seen a single time. Germline and junction disagree at one end, which may indicate a read error. The V and J genes are TRBV19 and TRBJ2-3, with D possibly matching TRBD2 (5 bases). The CDR3 extends over 14 amino acids. Germline CDR1 and CDR2: LNHDA and SQIVND (reference sequence). DNA for the CDR3: TGTGCCAGTAGTATCCCACAAGCCCGGGATAAGCAGTATTTT. This codes for CASSIPQARDKQYF.

This chain uses TRBV18 with TRBJ1-3; 10 positions match TRBD1. There are 18 residues in the CDR3. V dropped 4 bases and J dropped 5; count of bases not matched to a gene: 14. From germline, CDR1 is KGHSH and CDR2 LQKENI. As DNA, the CDR3 is TGTGCCAGCTCACGCGGAATAGGGACAGGGGACGAGAGAAACACCATATATTTT. It encodes CASSRGIGTGDERNTIYF.

This clone was seen repeatedly, ten times or more. At one boundary the junction diverges from the germline segment, which might be a read error. This chain uses TRBV6-1 with TRBJ1-2, with 8 positions matching TRBD1. The CDR3 spans 15 residues. Germline loops: CDR1 MNHNS, CDR2 SASEGT. CDR3: CASREAGTGHYGYTF. In DNA, the CDR3 is TGTGCCAGCAGGGAAGCCGGGACAGGCCACTATGGCTACACCTTC.

The chain joins TRBV6-5 to TRBJ2-5, with D maybe TRBD1 (5 bases). Germline CDR1 and CDR2: MNHEY and SVGAGI. CDR3 size: 12 residues. V was cut by 8 bases and J by 4 bases, with 11 bases left in between. CDR3 DNA sequence: TGTGCCAGCGGGGCTAGGGGAGAGACCCAGTACTTC. This sequence encodes CASGARGETQYF.

The J gene is TRBJ1-2, the V gene TRBV6-5; D gene ambiguous. This CDR3 has 14 amino acids. Germline CDR1 MNHEY, CDR2 SVGAGI. V was pared by 0 bases and J by 4 bases, with 9 bases between. CDR3 in amino acids: CASSYSSISYGYTF. CDR3 nucleotide sequence: TGTGCCAGCAGTTACTCGAGTATATCCTATGGCTACACCTTC.